These 28 T cell receptor beta chains originate from one sample sequenced in a study of CD8+CD57+ T cells in acquired aplastic anemia. Profiling that covered TCR beta VDJ and CDR3 relied on genomic DNA as its template. TCRdb analysed the reads with MiXCR anew, one entry per CDR3 protein. The table shows 65,000 or so distinct CDR3 sequences, with about 54% occurring only once. The sequenced sample consisted of sorted CD4+, CD8+, or CD8+CD57+ T cells (not recorded which) from PBMCs. These receptors all come from a human donor in good health, serving as a control.

This clonotype was seen many times. This rearrangement joins TRBV28 to TRBJ2-7, with 11 bases aligning to TRBD2. The CDR3 runs 15 residues. Looked up from germline, CDR1 is MDHEN and CDR2 is SYDVKM. V gave up 3 bases and J gave up 6 bases; unmatched junction bases: 7. This CDR3 is CASSFSGTSGREQYF. The CDR3 DNA reads as TGTGCCAGCAGTTTCTCCGGGACTAGCGGTCGCGAGCAGTACTTC.

The genes are TRBV10-3 and TRBJ2-1; the D is unclear. The CDR3 loop spans 12 amino acids. The ends were cut back, 3 bases at V and 6 bases at J, with 6 bases in the middle. Per the germline V gene, CDR1 is ENHRY and CDR2 is SYGVKD. CDR3 protein: CAISDSSNEQFF. CDR3 in DNA: TGTGCCATCAGTGATTCTAGCAATGAGCAGTTCTTC.

The chain has TRBV7-6 and TRBJ2-7, with a possible D match to TRBD2 (7 bases). The V gene lost 6 bases and the J gene lost 2 bases, with 11 bases spanning the gap. Germline CDR1 reads SGHVS; CDR2 reads FNYEAQ. The CDR3 loop spans 13 amino acids. CDR3 DNA: TGTGCCAGCAGAGGGGGGGCCACCTACGAGCAGTACTTC. This translates into CASRGGATYEQYF.

This clonotype appeared many times. This chain uses TRBV5-1 with TRBJ2-7; 7 nucleotides align to TRBD1. Trimming took 0 bases from V and 0 from J; bases not matched to a gene: 3. Germline V gene sequence: CDR1 SGHRS, CDR2 YFSETQ. The CDR3 extends over 15 amino acids. CDR3 residues: CASSLDQGVSYEQYF. In DNA, the CDR3 is TGCGCCAGCAGCTTGGACCAGGGGGTCTCCTACGAGCAGTACTTC.

This clonotype was detected a few times. V gene TRBV7-9 combines with J gene TRBJ2-1; D is perhaps TRBD2 (6 bases). The V gene's germline CDR1 is SEHNR and CDR2 FQNEAQ (reference sequence). Trimming shortened V by 4 bases and J by 4 bases, and 11 bases separated the two germline ends. The CDR3 contains 14 residues. Here the CDR3 reads CASSSRLVYNEQFF. The CDR3 nucleotides read TGTGCCAGCAGCTCCAGACTAGTTTACAATGAGCAGTTCTTC.

The rearrangement uses TRBV11-2 and TRBJ1-1, with D possibly matching TRBD1 (6 bases). Per germline, CDR1 SGHAT and CDR2 FQNNGV. Trimming pared 3 bases from V and 10 bases from J, leaving 12 bases between. There are 12 residues in the CDR3. The CDR3 DNA is TGTGCCAGCAGCTTCGGGGGCCAAGGAGCTTTCTTT. As protein: CASSFGGQGAFF. The complete variable domain, with remaining parts taken from reference TRBV11-2 and TRBJ1-1, reads EAGVAQSPRYKIIEKRQSVAFWCNPISGHATLYWYQQILGQGPKLLIQFQNNGVVDDSQLPKDRFSAERLKGVDSTLKIQPAKLEDSAVYLCASSFGGQGAFFGQGTRLTVV.

V usage is TRBV19 and J usage is TRBJ2-5, with D possibly being TRBD2 (5 bases). Germline-derived CDR1 and CDR2 are LNHDA and SQIVND (reference sequence). V lost 3 bases to trimming and J lost 4 bases, with 21 bases between them. CDR3 size: 17 residues. The CDR3 sequence is CASSIRSATVAGETQYF. The DNA for the CDR3 is TGTGCCAGTAGTATTAGGAGCGCGACTGTGGCGGGAGAGACCCAGTACTTC. The entire variable domain, with the rest obtained from reference TRBV19 and TRBJ2-5, is as follows: DGGITQSPKYLFRKEGQNVTLSCEQNLNHDAMYWYRQDPGQGLRLIYYSQIVNDFQKGDIAEGYSVSREKKESFPLTVTSAQKNPTAFYLCASSIRSATVAGETQYFGPGTRLLVL.

This clonotype was seen a few times. The V call is TRBV27, the J call TRBJ1-4; possible D gene TRBD1, 5 bases. V lost 10 bases and J lost 0, with 12 bases in between. The CDR3 spans 14 residues. Germline V gene sequence: CDR1 MNHEY, CDR2 SMNVEV (reference sequence). Written as DNA, the CDR3 is TGTGCCACGAAGCCAGGGACAACTAATGAAAAACTGTTTTTT. Protein: CATKPGTTNEKLFF.

The chain carries TRBV29-1 and TRBJ1-1; D is unclear. Trimming took off 8 bases at V and 1 base at J, with 17 bases between the two ends. Germline loops: CDR1 SQVTM, CDR2 ANQGSEA. The CDR3 is 14 residues long. The CDR3 DNA reads as TGCAGCCTCGGAGCCGGGCGGAGGAACACTGAAGCTTTCTTT. The encoded protein is CSLGAGRRNTEAFF.

The rearrangement joins TRBV2 to TRBJ2-7; TRBD1 aligns across 12 bases. The CDR3 contains 13 residues. Germline CDR1 and CDR2: SNHLY and FYNNEI. V trimming: 8 bases; J trimming: 4 bases; junction bases outside the gene matches: 3. Here the CDR3 DNA reads TGTGCCAGCGGGACAGGGGGCGTGTACGAGCAGTACTTC. Protein: CASGTGGVYEQYF.

This chain connects TRBV7-6 to TRBJ1-1; D unresolved. Trimming shortened V by 0 bases and J by 3 bases, and 11 bases separated the two germline ends. The CDR3 sequence is 15 residues long. Per germline, CDR1 SGHVS and CDR2 FNYEAQ. The DNA for the CDR3 is TGTGCCAGCAGCTTAGCGAGGGCGAGGGACACTGAAGCTTTCTTT. Its protein is CASSLARARDTEAFF. The variable domain in full, completed from reference TRBV7-6 and TRBJ1-1, reads GAGVSQSPRYKVTKRGQDVALRCDPISGHVSLYWYRQALGQGPEFLTYFNYEAQQDKSGLPNDRFSAERPEGSISTLTIQRTEQRDSAMYRCASSLARARDTEAFFGQGTRLTVV.

The V call is TRBV11-2, the J call TRBJ2-7, with 14 positions matching TRBD2. This CDR3 is 17 amino acids long. Per the germline V gene, CDR1 is SGHAT and CDR2 is FQNNGV. Losses at the gene ends were 5 bases for V and 3 bases for J; bases not matched to a gene: 9. CDR3 coding DNA: TGTGCCAGCAGCACCGGGACTAGCGGGAGTCCGAACTACGAGCAGTACTTC. Amino acid sequence: CASSTGTSGSPNYEQYF.

The chain carries TRBV2 and TRBJ1-1, with D perhaps TRBD1 (6 bases). This CDR3 comprises 16 residues. The germline V and J ends were trimmed by 7 bases and 3 bases, with 21 bases remaining between them. In germline, CDR1 is SNHLY, CDR2 FYNNEI. The CDR3 is CASTHPGGGAYTEAFF. The CDR3, as DNA: TGTGCCAGCACGCACCCGGGGGGGGGCGCATACACTGAAGCTTTCTTT.

The chain joins TRBV11-2 to TRBJ2-7; 10 nucleotides match TRBD1. In germline, CDR1 is SGHAT, CDR2 FQNNGV. This CDR3 region has 14 residues. V trimming: 4 bases; J trimming: 5 bases; junction bases outside the gene matches: 5. CDR3 region: CASSWDRGPHEQYF. CDR3 DNA sequence: TGTGCCAGCAGCTGGGACAGGGGCCCCCACGAGCAGTACTTC. Drawing the rest from reference TRBV11-2 and TRBJ2-7, the complete variable domain is EAGVAQSPRYKIIEKRQSVAFWCNPISGHATLYWYQQILGQGPKLLIQFQNNGVVDDSQLPKDRFSAERLKGVDSTLKIQPAKLEDSAVYLCASSWDRGPHEQYFGPGTRLTVT.

V and J are TRBV19 and TRBJ1-1; TRBD1 matches at 7 bases. Germline V gives CDR1 LNHDA, CDR2 SQIVND (reference sequence). With V trimmed by 5 bases and J by 5 bases, 5 bases remained unmatched. CDR3 length: 13 residues. This CDR3 reads CASSLQGVTEAFF. Here the CDR3 DNA reads TGTGCCAGTAGTCTCCAGGGGGTAACTGAAGCTTTCTTT. The entire variable domain, with the rest obtained from reference TRBV19 and TRBJ1-1, is as follows: DGGITQSPKYLFRKEGQNVTLSCEQNLNHDAMYWYRQDPGQGLRLIYYSQIVNDFQKGDIAEGYSVSREKKESFPLTVTSAQKNPTAFYLCASSLQGVTEAFFGQGTRLTVV.

This clonotype occurred once. The chain has TRBV29-1 and TRBJ2-5; the D is unclear. The germline V gene has CDR1 SQVTM and CDR2 ANQGSEA. V gave up 6 bases and J gave up 5 bases, with 10 bases separating them. The CDR3 extends over 11 amino acids. The DNA of the CDR3 is TGCAGCGTAGTTCGTAGGGAGACCCAGTACTTC. This gives the protein CSVVRRETQYF.

The rearrangement links TRBV20-1 to TRBJ2-5; D is undetermined. This CDR3 spans 13 amino acids. The germline V gene encodes CDR1 DFQATT and CDR2 SNEGSKA (reference sequence). Trimming removed 6 bases at V and 5 bases at J, with 16 bases between. The CDR3 loop is CSASSQILETQYF. DNA for the CDR3: TGCAGTGCCAGCAGCCAAATTTTGGAGACCCAGTACTTC.

This clonotype appeared once. The rearrangement joins TRBV7-8 to TRBJ2-7; D not resolved. V was trimmed by 5 bases and J by 5 bases, leaving 7 bases between them. CDR3 size: 11 residues. Germline CDR1 is SGHVS and CDR2 is FQNEAQ. Written as DNA, the CDR3 is TGTGCCAGCAGCAACCCCCACGAGCAGTACTTC. Translation gives CASSNPHEQYF.

This chain connects TRBV2 to TRBJ2-5; D ambiguous. V shed 4 bases and J shed 9 bases, with 15 bases lying between them. The germline gives CDR1 SNHLY, CDR2 FYNNEI. The CDR3 contains 13 residues. The CDR3 loop is CASSVRNNQPQYF. CDR3 sequence (DNA): TGTGCCAGCAGTGTTCGGAACAATCAGCCCCAGTACTTC.

The chain recombines TRBV19 with TRBJ1-2; D is uncertain. CDR3 length: 14 residues. Germline V gene sequence: CDR1 LNHDA, CDR2 SQIVND (reference sequence). Trimming left V 4 bases short and J 6 bases short, with 15 bases between. The CDR3 is CASSNRTSGNGYTF. The CDR3 DNA is TGTGCCAGTAGTAACCGGACTAGCGGGAATGGCTACACCTTC. The complete variable domain, with remaining parts taken from reference TRBV19 and TRBJ1-2, reads DGGITQSPKYLFRKEGQNVTLSCEQNLNHDAMYWYRQDPGQGLRLIYYSQIVNDFQKGDIAEGYSVSREKKESFPLTVTSAQKNPTAFYLCASSNRTSGNGYTFGSGTRLTVV.

This sequence joins TRBV19 and TRBJ1-5; possible D gene TRBD1, 5 bases. In germline, CDR1 is LNHDA, CDR2 SQIVND (reference sequence). The CDR3 runs 17 residues. The V end lost 8 bases, the J end lost 0 bases, and 20 bases lay between the germline ends. This CDR3 reads CASGGGLKGGSNQPQHF. In DNA, the CDR3 is TGTGCCAGTGGGGGAGGGTTGAAAGGTGGTAGCAATCAGCCCCAGCATTTT.

This chain connects TRBV10-1 to TRBJ2-7, with 8 positions matching TRBD2. In germline, CDR1 is WNHNN, CDR2 SYGVQD (reference sequence). V was clipped by 6 bases and J by 3 bases; unmatched bases: 19. There are 18 residues in the CDR3. CDR3 DNA sequence: TGCGCCAGCAGCCAACCGGGCAAGGTAGCGGGAAGGGACTACGAGCAGTACTTC. Translating gives CASSQPGKVAGRDYEQYF.

This clonotype was detected many times. V gene TRBV5-1 combines with J gene TRBJ2-2, with 7 bases that match TRBD2. The CDR3 length is 15 residues. After removal of 2 bases from V and 5 bases from J, the junction contained 6 bases not matched to a gene. Germline V CDR1 and CDR2: SGHRS, YFSETQ. CDR3 region: CASSFGTKITGELFF. CDR3 nucleotides: TGCGCCAGCAGCTTTGGGACTAAAATTACCGGGGAGCTGTTTTTT.

This clonotype was picked up many times. The chain joins TRBV5-1 to TRBJ2-4, with D tentatively TRBD1 (6 bases). Germline CDR1 and CDR2: SGHRS and YFSETQ. The ends were cut back, 7 bases at V and 8 bases at J, with 16 bases in the middle. CDR3 length: 13 amino acids. The CDR3 protein is CASRRQAEDIQYF. The CDR3 DNA reads as TGCGCCAGCCGACGACAGGCCGAGGACATTCAGTACTTC.

This clonotype was detected ten times or more. The V call is TRBV20-1, the J call TRBJ1-5; 7 positions match TRBD1. Germline CDR1 and CDR2: DFQATT and SNEGSKA (reference sequence). V shed 2 bases and J 2 bases; nucleotides not matched to a gene: 3. The CDR3 extends over 14 amino acids. The CDR3 loop is CSARPQGGNQPQHF. The CDR3, as DNA: TGCAGTGCTAGACCCCAGGGGGGCAATCAGCCCCAGCATTTT.

This clonotype was counted once. The rearrangement joins TRBV6-1 to TRBJ1-2; 7 bases match TRBD1. Germline CDR1 reads MNHNS; CDR2 reads SASEGT. The CDR3 totals 13 residues. J lost 6 bases, V lost 6 bases, and 7 bases had no gene match. Here the CDR3 reads CASRLDRKDGYTF. The DNA of the CDR3 is TGTGCCAGCAGACTGGACAGGAAAGATGGCTACACCTTC.

This clonotype was found once. Likely a read error: the CDR3 ends without its conserved phenylalanine or tryptophan. The DNA is left out, because the CDR3 cannot be placed on it with certainty; the CDR3 is given as TCRdb lists it. The J gene is TRBJ1-5, the V gene TRBV10-3; the table's D call of TRBD1 was not tested on the DNA. CDR1 and CDR2 from the germline V gene are ENHRY and SYGVKD. The CDR3 numbers 10 amino acids, ends counted. CDR3 in amino acids: CAISELLRGS.

This clonotype is medium-sized within its sample. The V and J genes are TRBV20-1 and TRBJ1-1; possibly TRBD1 for D (5 bases). Germline CDR1 is DFQATT and CDR2 is SNEGSKA (reference sequence). Trimming removed 3 bases from V and 2 bases from J, with 7 bases in between. The length of the CDR3 is 12 residues. In DNA, the CDR3 is TGCAGTGCTAGTGGGGGTAACACTGAAGCTTTCTTT. It yields the protein CSASGGNTEAFF.